Shown below are 18 T cell receptor beta chains from a single sample sequenced in a study of T cell repertoires in cytomegalovirus infection. TCRdb fed the reads into MiXCR, producing one record per CDR3 protein. Among about 310,000 distinct CDR3 sequences listed, roughly 15% were seen once. The sample taken for sequencing was PBMCs. The receptors here all came from a human donor in good health (CMV status not recorded). Some clones in this sample may be carry-over from other donors' samples.

In this sample, this clonotype turned up a few times. V gene TRBV5-1 combines with J gene TRBJ2-2; D gene unclear. Germline loops: CDR1 SGHRS, CDR2 YFSETQ. This CDR3 is built from 14 residues. V was trimmed by 5 bases and J by 4 bases, leaving 12 bases between them. The CDR3: CASSKGSTTGELFF. CDR3 in DNA: TGCGCCAGCAGTAAGGGCTCGACCACCGGGGAGCTGTTTTTT.

This clonotype was seen more than once but under ten times. The genes are TRBV7-9 and TRBJ1-1; no clear D gene. Germline V lookup: CDR1 SEHNR, CDR2 FQNEAQ (reference sequence). V lost 5 bases and J lost 0, with 10 bases in between. The CDR3 extends over 14 amino acids. CDR3: CASSVAGLNTEAFF. The CDR3 DNA reads as TGTGCCAGCAGCGTTGCGGGGTTGAACACTGAAGCTTTCTTT.

The chain employs TRBV12-5 and TRBJ2-1; TRBD2 matches at 8 bases. This CDR3 spans 14 amino acids. The V segment lost 7 bases and the J segment 9 bases; nucleotides outside the gene matches: 11. Germline lookup yields CDR1 LGHNT and CDR2 FRNRAP. This chain's CDR3 is CASALTGLAREQFF. DNA of the CDR3: TGTGCTAGTGCCCTCACCGGACTAGCTCGTGAGCAGTTCTTC.

The sample holds many counts of this clonotype. The chain employs TRBV4-3 and TRBJ2-7, with TRBD1 identical over 7 bases. The germline V gene has CDR1 LGHNA and CDR2 YSLEER. The CDR3 length is 14 residues. V gave up 0 bases and J gave up 2 bases; unmatched junction bases: 1. CDR3 amino acids: CASSQERGPYEQYF. In nucleotides, the CDR3 is TGCGCCAGCAGCCAAGAGAGGGGGCCCTACGAGCAGTACTTC.

This clonotype has more than one count but fewer than ten. This chain connects TRBV14 to TRBJ1-1; D gene ambiguous. Germline V CDR1 and CDR2: SGHDN, FVKESK. CDR3 length: 17 residues. V lost 0 bases and J 2 bases, leaving 16 bases between the germline ends. This CDR3 is CASSQDSSFPHNTEAFF. The CDR3 nucleotides are TGTGCCAGCAGCCAAGACAGTTCTTTCCCTCATAACACTGAAGCTTTCTTT.

The chain recombines TRBV7-6 with TRBJ2-3; TRBD2 is a possible D gene (5 bases). This CDR3 region has 16 residues. Germline-derived CDR1 and CDR2 are SGHVS and FNYEAQ. Trimming stripped 1 base from V and 2 bases from J, with 13 bases between. CDR3 protein: CASSLGRLADTDTQYF. The CDR3 nucleotides read TGTGCCAGCAGCTTAGGTCGGCTAGCCGACACAGATACGCAGTATTTT.

This clonotype has a count of ten or more. This sequence joins TRBV7-2 and TRBJ1-2, with a weak D call TRBD1 (5 bases). The germline CDR1 and CDR2 sequences are SGHTA and FQGNSA. Trimming took 4 bases from V and 5 from J, leaving 11 bases between them. CDR3 size: 13 residues. The CDR3 DNA sequence: TGTGCCAGCAGCTCGGGAGGGGCTTATGGCTACACCTTC. Its protein product is CASSSGGAYGYTF.

This clonotype was counted many times. The V and J genes are TRBV4-1 and TRBJ2-7; 10 positions match TRBD2. V lost 0 bases to trimming and J lost 6 bases; unmatched junction nucleotides: 8. Germline CDR1 and CDR2: MGHRA and YSYEKL. The CDR3 contains 16 residues. The CDR3: CASSQDPPSGGIEQYF. In DNA form, the CDR3 reads TGCGCCAGCAGCCAAGATCCTCCTAGCGGGGGAATCGAGCAGTACTTC.

The chain uses TRBV7-9 and TRBJ2-3, with 11 nucleotides matching TRBD2. The CDR3 is made up of 16 amino acids. V dropped 5 bases and J dropped 2; count of bases not matched to a gene: 6. Germline V gene data show CDR1 as SEHNR and CDR2 as FQNEAQ (reference sequence). The CDR3 sequence: CASSPRLAGLTDTQYF. DNA for the CDR3: TGTGCCAGCAGCCCGAGACTAGCGGGGCTCACAGATACGCAGTATTTT. Combining the CDR3 with reference TRBV7-9 and TRBJ2-3 gives the whole variable domain DTGVSQNPRHKITKRGQNVTFRCDPISEHNRLYWYRQTLGQGPEFLTYFQNEAQLEKSRLLSDRFSAERPKGSFSTLEIQRTEQGDSAMYLCASSPRLAGLTDTQYFGPGTRLTVL.

This clonotype was seen repeatedly, ten times or more. The J gene is TRBJ2-3, the V gene TRBV7-2; possible D gene TRBD2, 6 bases. The V gene's germline CDR1 is SGHTA and CDR2 FQGNSA. This CDR3 has 16 amino acids. Trimming pared 5 bases from V and 0 bases from J, leaving 15 bases between. CDR3 protein: CASSLRLGLSTDTQYF. CDR3 in DNA: TGTGCCAGCAGCCTCCGACTAGGATTAAGCACAGATACGCAGTATTTT.

In this sample, this clonotype turned up many times. V is TRBV7-2 and J is TRBJ1-5; D gene unclear. There are 15 residues in the CDR3. Germline loops: CDR1 SGHTA, CDR2 FQGNSA. V lost 1 base, J lost 4 bases, and 11 bases lay in between. The CDR3: CASSLVGHGNQPQHF. CDR3 coding DNA: TGTGCCAGCAGCTTAGTGGGTCACGGGAATCAGCCCCAGCATTTT.

In this sample, this clonotype turned up a few times. This chain links TRBV12-3 or TRBV12-4 with TRBJ2-2; possibly TRBD2 for D (6 bases). The CDR3 runs to 16 residues. Trimming stripped 2 bases from V and 4 bases from J, with 14 bases between. This CDR3 is CASSLHGGASTGELFF. The CDR3 region has the DNA TGTGCCAGCAGTTTACATGGAGGGGCCTCCACCGGGGAGCTGTTTTTT.

Points on this clonotype: The conserved final phenylalanine or tryptophan is absent from the CDR3, which likely points to a read error. V and J are TRBV2 and TRBJ2-7; 7 nucleotides match TRBD1. After removal of 4 bases from V and 5 bases from J, the junction contained 8 bases not matched to a gene. The CDR3 contains 14 residues. Germline V CDR1 and CDR2: SNHLY, FYNNEI. The CDR3 region has the DNA TGTGCCAGCAGTGTAGGGGGCGGAACCGACGAGCAGTACCTC. Protein: CASSVGGGTDEQYL.

This clonotype was observed a handful of times. The chain employs TRBV18 and TRBJ1-3; no definite D call. Germline V CDR1 and CDR2: KGHSH, LQKENI. V lost 3 bases, J lost 0 bases, and 6 bases lay in between. The CDR3 spans 14 residues. The CDR3 protein is CASSPVLSGNTIYF. In DNA form, the CDR3 reads TGTGCCAGCTCACCTGTCCTCTCTGGAAACACCATATATTTT.

The V and J genes are TRBV20-1 and TRBJ1-1; unclear D gene. CDR1 is DFQATT, CDR2 SNEGSKA, per germline (reference sequence). The CDR3 totals 15 residues. Trimming removed 0 bases at V and 0 bases at J, with 11 bases between. CDR3 DNA sequence: TGCAGTGCTAGAGATTTTGCGCGATTGAACACTGAAGCTTTCTTT. It yields the protein CSARDFARLNTEAFF.

The chain links TRBV20-1 to TRBJ1-1; TRBD1 aligns across 7 bases. This CDR3 contains 13 residues. V shed 3 bases, J shed 5 bases, and the junction held 6 bases outside the gene matches. Germline V gives CDR1 DFQATT, CDR2 SNEGSKA (reference sequence). CDR3 loop: CSARKGAGTEAFF. CDR3 sequence (DNA): TGCAGTGCTAGGAAGGGGGCTGGGACTGAAGCTTTCTTT.

In this sample, this clonotype turned up once. This chain joins TRBV2 and TRBJ1-1, with unresolved D. The length of the CDR3 is 13 residues. The germline CDR1 and CDR2 sequences are SNHLY and FYNNEI. The ends were cut back, 0 bases at V and 11 bases at J, with 13 bases in the middle. The CDR3 DNA follows: TGTGCCAGCAGTGAAGCGCAAGTTCAAGCGGCTTTCTTT. Protein product: CASSEAQVQAAFF. The variable domain in full, completed from reference TRBV2 and TRBJ1-1, reads EPEVTQTPSHQVTQMGQEVILRCVPISNHLYFYWYRQILGQKVEFLVSFYNNEISEKSEIFDDQFSVERPDGSNFTLKIRSTKLEDSAMYFCASSEAQVQAAFFGQGTRLTVV.

This clonotype has only a few counts. The chain employs TRBV5-5 and TRBJ2-7; 8 nucleotides agree with TRBD1. Germline V CDR1 and CDR2: SGHKS, YYEKEE (reference sequence). The CDR3 runs to 15 residues. V lost 2 bases to trimming and J lost 2 bases; unmatched junction nucleotides: 6. The CDR3 region is CASSFQGASAYEQYF. The CDR3 DNA sequence: TGTGCCAGCAGCTTCCAGGGGGCTAGCGCCTACGAGCAGTACTTC.